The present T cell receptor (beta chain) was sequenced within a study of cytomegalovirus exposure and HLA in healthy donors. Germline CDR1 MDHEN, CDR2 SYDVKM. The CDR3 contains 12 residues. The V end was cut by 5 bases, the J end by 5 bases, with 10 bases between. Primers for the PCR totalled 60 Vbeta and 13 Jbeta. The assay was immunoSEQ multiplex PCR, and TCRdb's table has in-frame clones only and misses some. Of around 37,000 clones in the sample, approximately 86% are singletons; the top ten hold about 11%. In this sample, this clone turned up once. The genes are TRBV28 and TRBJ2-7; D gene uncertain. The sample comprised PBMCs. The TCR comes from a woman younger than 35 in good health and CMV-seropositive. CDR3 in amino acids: CASSEAHHEQYF. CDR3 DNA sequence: TGTGCCAGCAGTGAGGCCCACCACGAGCAGTACTTC.